Listed here are 28 T cell receptor beta chains from one sample, sequenced in a study of OX40 agonist ivuxolimab in advanced cancers. The method was immunoSEQ multiplex PCR; TCRdb's version includes in-frame clones alone and lacks a portion of them. The table shows 60,000 to 65,000 clones, with around 90% occurring only once. This specimen was CD4+ or CD8+ T cells sorted from blood, taken in a trial of the OX40 agonist ivuxolimab. The receptors stem from an adult with an advanced solid tumor such as melanoma, head and neck, liver or kidney cancer.

This clone was recorded only once. This chain connects TRBV11-2 to TRBJ1-1; TRBD1 is a possible D gene (5 bases). V lost 1 base to trimming and J lost 6 bases, with 18 bases between them. There are 16 residues in the CDR3. Germline lookup yields CDR1 SGHAT and CDR2 FQNNGV. CDR3 nucleotides: TGTGCCAGCAGCTTAGGGGGCGGCACAAGCGCCGCTGAAGCTTTCTTT. It codes for CASSLGGGTSAAEAFF.

CDR3 sequence: CASSYSGTGYEQYF. CDR3 DNA: TGCGCCAGCAGCTACTCCGGGACAGGGTACGAGCAGTACTTC. The V and J genes are TRBV5-1 and TRBJ2-7, with 9 bases lining up with TRBD1. Unmatched junction bases numbered 5, after V lost 3 bases and J lost 4 bases. Germline CDR1 SGHRS, CDR2 YFSETQ. This CDR3 region has 14 residues.

V is TRBV29-1 and J is TRBJ2-4, with no clear D. Germline values: CDR1 SQVTM, CDR2 ANQGSEA. The CDR3 loop spans 14 amino acids. Trimming removed 4 bases from V and 0 bases from J, with 10 bases in between. The CDR3 DNA is TGCAGCGTTGCGGTACCATTAGCCAAAAACATTCAGTACTTC. Protein sequence: CSVAVPLAKNIQYF.

The V and J genes are TRBV30 and TRBJ2-5, with a tentative D call TRBD2 (6 bases). The CDR3 runs to 14 residues. Per the germline V gene, CDR1 is GTSNPN and CDR2 is SVGIG (reference sequence). V lost 6 bases, J lost 5 bases, and 19 bases lay in between. CDR3 DNA sequence: TGTGCCTGTCGGGCTAGCGTGAAATTGGAGACCCAGTACTTC. Amino acids: CACRASVKLETQYF.

The chain combines TRBV5-1 with TRBJ2-3; D is possibly TRBD1 or TRBD2 (5 bases each). CDR1 is SGHRS, CDR2 YFSETQ, per germline. V lost 3 bases, J lost 4 bases, and 30 bases lay in between. The CDR3 spans 20 residues. This CDR3 is CASSWPLLGEPLMAPDTQYF. The CDR3 DNA sequence: TGCGCCAGCAGCTGGCCCCTCCTGGGGGAGCCGTTGATGGCTCCAGATACGCAGTATTTT.

The chain couples TRBV29-1 to TRBJ2-2; D is unclear. Trimming shortened V by 6 bases and J by 2 bases, and 10 bases separated the two germline ends. Per germline, CDR1 SQVTM and CDR2 ANQGSEA. CDR3 length: 13 residues. CDR3 DNA sequence: TGCAGCGTGGGCCTACCAAACACCGGGGAGCTGTTTTTT. It translates to CSVGLPNTGELFF.

The chain uses TRBV28 and TRBJ2-7; the D gene is possibly TRBD2 (7 bases). CDR3 length: 16 amino acids. Germline CDR1 reads MDHEN; CDR2 reads SYDVKM. Trimming shortened V by 5 bases and J by 2 bases, and 19 bases separated the two germline ends. Here the CDR3 DNA reads TGTGCCAGCAGTGCGGGAGACCGACAGGCCGCCTACGAGCAGTACTTC. Its protein is CASSAGDRQAAYEQYF. Combining the CDR3 with reference TRBV28 and TRBJ2-7 gives the whole variable domain DVKVTQSSRYLVKRTGEKVFLECVQDMDHENMFWYRQDPGLGLRLIYFSYDVKMKEKGDIPEGYSVSREKKERFSLILESASTNQTSMYLCASSAGDRQAAYEQYFGPGTRLTVT.

The CDR3 protein is CASSLLDWGEQYF. DNA of the CDR3: TGTGCCAGCAGCCTCCTCGACTGGGGCGAGCAGTACTTC. The chain uses TRBV14 and TRBJ2-7; D not certain. Germline-derived CDR1 and CDR2 are SGHDN and FVKESK. The CDR3 is 13 amino acids. V lost 4 bases, J lost 6 bases, and 13 bases lay in between.

The chain combines TRBV7-2 with TRBJ2-7; TRBD1 aligns across 8 bases. Germline V lookup: CDR1 SGHTA, CDR2 FQGNSA. Unmatched junction bases numbered 6, after V lost 1 base and J lost 4 bases. The CDR3 totals 15 residues. CDR3 region: CASSLERQGSYEQYF. The DNA for the CDR3 is TGTGCCAGCAGCTTAGAGAGACAGGGGTCGTACGAGCAGTACTTC.

This clone ranks as medium-sized. The chain carries TRBV28 and TRBJ2-5, with a possible D match to TRBD2 (6 bases). V was trimmed by 2 bases and J by 5 bases, leaving 12 bases between them. This CDR3 has 14 amino acids. The germline V gene encodes CDR1 MDHEN and CDR2 SYDVKM. The CDR3 DNA is TGTGCCAGCAGTTTAGCCCAGGCGGGGGAGACCCAGTACTTC. Its protein product is CASSLAQAGETQYF.

V and J are TRBV6-6 and TRBJ1-1; possible D gene TRBD1, 6 bases. The CDR3 runs to 11 residues. Trimming left V 5 bases short and J 5 bases short, with 6 bases between. Germline V lookup: CDR1 MNHNY, CDR2 SVGAGI (reference sequence). CDR3 sequence reads: CASSQGTEAFF. The CDR3 bases are TGTGCCAGCAGTCAGGGGACTGAAGCTTTCTTT.

The V gene is TRBV27, the J gene TRBJ2-7; 9 nucleotides match TRBD2. CDR1 and CDR2 from the germline V gene are MNHEY and SMNVEV (reference sequence). This CDR3 has 15 residues. With 6 bases clipped from V and 5 bases from J, the junction kept 11 bases outside the gene matches. DNA of the CDR3: TGTGCCAGCAGCTTTGGTGGGCTAGCGGGACACGAGCAGTACTTC. This gives the protein CASSFGGLAGHEQYF.

Only one count was recorded for this clone. The chain couples TRBV7-2 to TRBJ2-5; D not resolved. The DNA end is a closer match to TRBJ2-7, so the J assignment may be wrong. The CDR3 contains 13 residues. In germline, CDR1 is SGHTA, CDR2 FQGNSA. The CDR3 coding sequence is TGTGCCAGCAGCCCTATGGACGGCTACGAGCAGTACTTC. Encoded protein: CASSPMDGYEQYF.

The chain joins TRBV23-1 to TRBJ1-5, with 7 positions matching TRBD1. TRBV23-1 is an ORF; its function is uncertain. The CDR3 spans 19 residues. Germline trimming cut 4 bases from V and 0 bases from J; bases unmatched to any gene: 15. The CDR3 DNA sequence: TGCGCCAGCAGTCCCCTCCAGGGGGGGCCAAATTATAGCAATCAGCCCCAGCATTTT. This sequence encodes CASSPLQGGPNYSNQPQHF.

The chain carries TRBV27 and TRBJ1-1; D gene unclear. The CDR3 loop spans 14 amino acids. The germline gives CDR1 MNHEY, CDR2 SMNVEV (reference sequence). Trimming took off 5 bases at V and 5 bases at J, with 15 bases between the two ends. CDR3 in DNA: TGTGCCAGCAGTACTTATCAGAGAACAACTGAAGCTTTCTTT. Its protein is CASSTYQRTTEAFF.

The chain combines TRBV5-6 with TRBJ2-7; no clear D gene. V lost 4 bases, J lost 2 bases, and 10 bases lay in between. Germline CDR1 reads SGHDT; CDR2 reads YYEEEE. The CDR3 is made up of 13 amino acids. CDR3 nucleotide sequence: TGTGCCAGCAGCCCGGCTCGGCCCTACGAGCAGTACTTC. This encodes CASSPARPYEQYF.

The chain is built from TRBV9 and TRBJ2-4; no reliable D call. The CDR3 runs 11 residues. Per germline, CDR1 SGDLS and CDR2 YYNGEE. V was pared by 4 bases and J by 4 bases, with 3 bases between. CDR3 DNA: TGTGCCAGCAGCCCTAAAAACATTCAGTACTTC. Amino acids: CASSPKNIQYF.

The J gene is TRBJ1-2, the V gene TRBV7-9; unclear D gene. V dropped 1 base and J dropped 7 bases, with 10 bases sitting between them. Germline values: CDR1 SEHNR, CDR2 FQNEAQ (reference sequence). The CDR3 has 13 residues. The CDR3 loop is CASSLGAVAGYTF. The CDR3 DNA reads as TGTGCCAGCAGCTTAGGAGCGGTAGCTGGCTACACCTTC.

This chain uses TRBV29-1 with TRBJ2-2; 8 nucleotides line up with TRBD2. Germline V gene sequence: CDR1 SQVTM, CDR2 ANQGSEA. V shed 7 bases and J 3 bases; nucleotides not matched to a gene: 1. This CDR3 spans 12 amino acids. The CDR3 coding sequence is TGCAGCGCGCGGGGGGACACCGGGGAGCTGTTTTTT. This sequence encodes CSARGDTGELFF.

The chain carries TRBV28 and TRBJ1-5; no reliable D call. Deletions cut 0 bases from V and 4 bases from J, with 13 bases between. CDR3 length: 16 residues. Germline V gene lookup returns CDR1 MDHEN and CDR2 SYDVKM. The CDR3 here is CASSLWSGSQNQPQHF. The CDR3 coding sequence is TGTGCCAGCAGTTTATGGAGCGGATCCCAAAATCAGCCCCAGCATTTT.

The chain is built from TRBV7-9 and TRBJ2-7; 8 bases are shared with TRBD1. The CDR3 is made up of 15 amino acids. The V segment lost 4 bases and the J segment 4 bases; nucleotides outside the gene matches: 9. From germline, CDR1 is SEHNR and CDR2 FQNEAQ (reference sequence). Here the CDR3 reads CASSSNRGVRYEQYF. CDR3 in DNA: TGTGCCAGCAGCTCAAACAGGGGGGTCCGTTACGAGCAGTACTTC.

The rearrangement uses TRBV28 and TRBJ1-5, with unresolved D. The germline gives CDR1 MDHEN, CDR2 SYDVKM. V lost 5 bases and J 5 bases, leaving 22 bases between the germline ends. This CDR3 has 17 residues. For the CDR3, the DNA is TGTGCCAGCAGTCCCCAGTACGGAACCCCCCCGGATCAGCCCCAGCATTTT. As protein: CASSPQYGTPPDQPQHF.

The chain employs TRBV6-5 and TRBJ2-1; TRBD2 is a possible D gene (6 bases). V dropped 8 bases and J dropped 8 bases, with 22 bases sitting between them. The CDR3 runs to 15 residues. Germline loops: CDR1 MNHEY, CDR2 SVGAGI. Written as DNA, the CDR3 is TGTGCCAGCTGTGTAACCGGGACGGGAGCTCATGAGCAGTTCTTC. It translates to CASCVTGTGAHEQFF.

This chain joins TRBV21-1 and TRBJ2-7; the table names TRBD2, a call not compared with the DNA. TRBV21-1 constitutes a pseudogene. This CDR3 has 17 residues. CDR3 protein: CASSKVRRTHGKNEQYF. CDR3 coding DNA: TGTGCCAGCAGCAAAGTCAGACGGACTCACGGGAAAAACGAGCAGTACTTC.

V is TRBV5-1 and J is TRBJ2-3; TRBD2 matches 11 bases. Germline values: CDR1 SGHRS, CDR2 YFSETQ. The CDR3 has 15 amino acids. V trimming: 5 bases; J trimming: 6 bases; junction bases outside the gene matches: 8. The CDR3 protein is CASRLAGGPSDTQYF. The CDR3 DNA reads as TGCGCCAGCAGGTTAGCGGGAGGGCCCTCGGATACGCAGTATTTT.

This clone was found once. This chain connects TRBV6-1 to TRBJ2-7; D remains unclear. The germline V gene encodes CDR1 MNHNS and CDR2 SASEGT. This CDR3 is 15 amino acids long. V was shortened by 5 bases and J by 4 bases, with 18 bases between the two germline ends. As DNA, the CDR3 is TGTGCCAGCAGTTCTCTGGTGGACGGGTTTTACGAGCAGTACTTC. Translation: CASSSLVDGFYEQYF.

The chain couples TRBV10-3 to TRBJ2-2; 12 bases match TRBD2. The CDR3 length is 15 residues. V trimming: 6 bases; J trimming: 7 bases; junction bases outside the gene matches: 6. The germline V gene has CDR1 ENHRY and CDR2 SYGVKD. The CDR3 nucleotides read TGTGCCATCAGGGGGACTAGCGGGCTCGGCGGGGAGCTGTTTTTT. Amino acid sequence: CAIRGTSGLGGELFF.

As for this clone: One end of the junction is discordant with germline, which a read error may explain. This chain connects TRBV7-9 to TRBJ2-5, with D possibly TRBD1 on 5 matching bases. The CDR3 is 11 amino acids. Per the germline V gene, CDR1 is SEHNR and CDR2 is FQNEAQ (reference sequence). The CDR3 reads CASSLGVTQYF. CDR3 nucleotides: TGTGCCAGCAGTTTAGGGGTAACCCAGTACTTC. The full variable domain, its missing parts supplied by reference TRBV7-9 and TRBJ2-5, is DTGVSQNPRHKITKRGQNVTFRCDPISEHNRLYWYRQTLGQGPEFLTYFQNEAQLEKSRLLSDRFSAERPKGSFSTLEIQRTEQGDSAMYLCASSLGVTQYFGPGTRLLVL.